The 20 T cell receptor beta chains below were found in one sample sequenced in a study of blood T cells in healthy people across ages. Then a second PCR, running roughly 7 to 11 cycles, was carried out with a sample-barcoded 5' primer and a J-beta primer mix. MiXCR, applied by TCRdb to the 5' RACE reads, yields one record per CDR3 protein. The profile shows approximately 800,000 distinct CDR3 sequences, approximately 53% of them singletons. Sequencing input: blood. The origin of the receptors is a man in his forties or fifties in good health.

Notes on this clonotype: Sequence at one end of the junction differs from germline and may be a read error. The DNA of the CDR3 is TGTGCCACCGGCAGCTCAGGGGTTGAGACCCAGTTCTTC. As protein: CATGSSGVETQFF. This chain connects TRBV15 to TRBJ2-1, with D perhaps matching TRBD1 (6 bases). CDR3 size: 13 residues. Germline values: CDR1 LNHNV, CDR2 YYDKDF (reference sequence).

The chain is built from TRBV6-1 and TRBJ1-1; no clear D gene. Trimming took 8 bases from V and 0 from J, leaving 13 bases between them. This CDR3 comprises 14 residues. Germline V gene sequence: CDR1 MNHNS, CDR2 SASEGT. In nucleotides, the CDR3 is TGTGCCAGCCGTTGGGCCCTAATGAACACTGAAGCTTTCTTT. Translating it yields CASRWALMNTEAFF.

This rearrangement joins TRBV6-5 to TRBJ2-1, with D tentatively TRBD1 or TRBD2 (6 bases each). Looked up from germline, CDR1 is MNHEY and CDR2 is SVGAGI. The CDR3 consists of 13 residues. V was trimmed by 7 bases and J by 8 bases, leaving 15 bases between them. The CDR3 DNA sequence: TGTGCCAGCAAGAGGGCAGGGGAGGATGAGCAGTTCTTC. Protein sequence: CASKRAGEDEQFF.

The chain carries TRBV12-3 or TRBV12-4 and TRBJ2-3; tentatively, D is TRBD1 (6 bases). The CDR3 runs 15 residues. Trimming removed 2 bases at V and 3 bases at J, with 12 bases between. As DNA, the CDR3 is TGTGCCAGCAGTTTAAGGGGGACCAGGACAGATACGCAGTATTTT. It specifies CASSLRGTRTDTQYF.

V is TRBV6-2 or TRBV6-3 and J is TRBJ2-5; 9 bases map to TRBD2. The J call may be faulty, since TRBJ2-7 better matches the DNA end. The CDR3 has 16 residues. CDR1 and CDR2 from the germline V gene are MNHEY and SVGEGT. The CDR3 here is CASSYSWLAGNYEQYF. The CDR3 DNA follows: TGTGCCAGCAGTTACTCGTGGCTAGCGGGAAACTACGAGCAGTACTTC.

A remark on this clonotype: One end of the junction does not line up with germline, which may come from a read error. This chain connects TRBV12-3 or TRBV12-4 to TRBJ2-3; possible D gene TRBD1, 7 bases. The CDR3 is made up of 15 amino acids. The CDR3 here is CASTYSQGGTDAQYF. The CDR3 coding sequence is TGTGCCAGCACCTATAGTCAGGGGGGAACAGATGCGCAGTATTTT.

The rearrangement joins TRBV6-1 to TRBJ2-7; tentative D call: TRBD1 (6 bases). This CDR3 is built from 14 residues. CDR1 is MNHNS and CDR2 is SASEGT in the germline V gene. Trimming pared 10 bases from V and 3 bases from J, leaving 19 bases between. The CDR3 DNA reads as TGTGCCAACAGGGAGACCGAGTGGGACTACGAGCAGTACTTC. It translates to CANRETEWDYEQYF.

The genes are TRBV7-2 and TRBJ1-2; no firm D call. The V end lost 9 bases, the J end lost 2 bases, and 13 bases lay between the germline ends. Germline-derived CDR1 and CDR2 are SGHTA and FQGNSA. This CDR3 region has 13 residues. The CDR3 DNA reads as TGTGCCAGTGAACGAGACTTCAACTATGGCTACACCTTC. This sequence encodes CASERDFNYGYTF. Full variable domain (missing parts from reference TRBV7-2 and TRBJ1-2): GAGVSQSPSNKVTEKGKDVELRCDPISGHTALYWYRQSLGQGLEFLIYFQGNSAPDKSGLPSDRFSAERTGGSVSTLTIQRTQQEDSAVYLCASERDFNYGYTFGSGTRLTVV.

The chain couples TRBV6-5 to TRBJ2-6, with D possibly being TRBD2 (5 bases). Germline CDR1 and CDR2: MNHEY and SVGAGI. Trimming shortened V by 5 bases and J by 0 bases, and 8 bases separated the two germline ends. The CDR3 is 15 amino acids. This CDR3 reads CASSPGFSGANVLTF. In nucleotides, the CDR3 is TGTGCCAGCAGTCCGGGGTTCTCTGGGGCCAACGTCCTGACTTTC.

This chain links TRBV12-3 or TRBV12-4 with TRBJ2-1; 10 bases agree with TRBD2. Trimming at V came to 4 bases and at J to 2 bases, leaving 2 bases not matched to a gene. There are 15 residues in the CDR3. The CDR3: CASSSTSGAYNEQFF. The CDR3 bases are TGTGCCAGCAGTTCAACTAGCGGGGCCTACAATGAGCAGTTCTTC.

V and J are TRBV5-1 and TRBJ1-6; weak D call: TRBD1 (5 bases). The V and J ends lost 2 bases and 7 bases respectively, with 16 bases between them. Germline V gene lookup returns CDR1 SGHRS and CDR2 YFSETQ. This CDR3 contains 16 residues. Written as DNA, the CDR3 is TGCGCCAGCAGCTTCCGAGACAGAAGAGAAAATTCACCCCTCCACTTT. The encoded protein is CASSFRDRRENSPLHF.

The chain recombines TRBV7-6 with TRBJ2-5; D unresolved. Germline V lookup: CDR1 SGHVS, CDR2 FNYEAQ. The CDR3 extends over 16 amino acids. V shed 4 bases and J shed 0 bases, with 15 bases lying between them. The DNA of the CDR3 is TGTGCCAGCAGCTCACCCAAGGGTCCCTACCAAGAGACCCAGTACTTC. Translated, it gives CASSSPKGPYQETQYF.

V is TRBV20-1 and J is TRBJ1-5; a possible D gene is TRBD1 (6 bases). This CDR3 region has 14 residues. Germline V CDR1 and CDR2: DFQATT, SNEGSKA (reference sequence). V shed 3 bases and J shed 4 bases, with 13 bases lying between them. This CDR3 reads CSARPLGANQPQHF. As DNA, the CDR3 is TGCAGTGCTAGGCCGCTGGGGGCGAATCAGCCCCAGCATTTT.

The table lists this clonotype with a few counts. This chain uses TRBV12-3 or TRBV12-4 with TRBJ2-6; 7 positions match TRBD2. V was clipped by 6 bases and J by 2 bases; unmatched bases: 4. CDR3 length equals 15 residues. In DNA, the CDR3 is TGTGCCAGCAGCCTGACTAGCCCTGGGGCCAACGTCCTGACTTTC. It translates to CASSLTSPGANVLTF.

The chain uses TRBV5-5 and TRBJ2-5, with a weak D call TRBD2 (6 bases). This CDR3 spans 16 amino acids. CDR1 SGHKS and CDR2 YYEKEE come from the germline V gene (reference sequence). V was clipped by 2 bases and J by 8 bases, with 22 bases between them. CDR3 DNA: TGTGCCAGCAGCTTAGAGGTCGGGGGAATAGTGGGAACCCAGTACTTC. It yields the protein CASSLEVGGIVGTQYF.

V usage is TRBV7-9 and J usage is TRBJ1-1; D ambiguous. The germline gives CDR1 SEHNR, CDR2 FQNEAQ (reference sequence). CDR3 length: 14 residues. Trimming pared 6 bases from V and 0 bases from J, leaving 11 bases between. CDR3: CASRLPGVNTEAFF. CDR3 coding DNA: TGTGCCAGCAGACTCCCCGGGGTGAACACTGAAGCTTTCTTT.

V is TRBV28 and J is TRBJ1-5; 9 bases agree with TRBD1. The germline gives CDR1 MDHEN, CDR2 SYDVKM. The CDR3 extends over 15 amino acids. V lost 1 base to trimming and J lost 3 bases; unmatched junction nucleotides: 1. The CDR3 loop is CASSLYRGLNQPQHF. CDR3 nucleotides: TGTGCCAGCAGTTTATACAGGGGGCTCAATCAGCCCCAGCATTTT.

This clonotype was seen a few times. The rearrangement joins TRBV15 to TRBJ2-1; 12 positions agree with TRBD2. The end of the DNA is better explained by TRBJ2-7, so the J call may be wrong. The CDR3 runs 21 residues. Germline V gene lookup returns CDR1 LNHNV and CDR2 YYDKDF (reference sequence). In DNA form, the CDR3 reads TGTGCCACCTCGACCAAGCAAGCTAGCGGGGGGGCACCTCCCTCCTACAATGAGCAGTACTTC. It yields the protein CATSTKQASGGAPPSYNEQYF.

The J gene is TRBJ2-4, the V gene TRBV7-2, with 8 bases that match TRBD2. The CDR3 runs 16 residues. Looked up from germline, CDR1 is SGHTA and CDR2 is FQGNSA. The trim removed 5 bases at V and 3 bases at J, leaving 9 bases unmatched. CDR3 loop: CASSLEAGAGKNIQYF. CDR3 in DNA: TGTGCCAGCAGCCTAGAAGCGGGGGCGGGCAAAAACATTCAGTACTTC.

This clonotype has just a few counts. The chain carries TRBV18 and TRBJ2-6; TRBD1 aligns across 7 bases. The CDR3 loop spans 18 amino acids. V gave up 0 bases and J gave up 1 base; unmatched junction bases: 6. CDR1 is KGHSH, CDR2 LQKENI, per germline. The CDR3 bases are TGTGCCAGCTCACCACCCGTAGGGGGCGCTTCTGGGGCCAACGTCCTGACTTTC. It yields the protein CASSPPVGGASGANVLTF. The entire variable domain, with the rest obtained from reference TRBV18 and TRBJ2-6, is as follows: NAGVMQNPRHLVRRRGQEARLRCSPMKGHSHVYWYRQLPEEGLKFMVYLQKENIIDESGMPKERFSAEFPKEGPSILRIQQVVRGDSAAYFCASSPPVGGASGANVLTFGAGSRLTVL.